This section outlines one TCR beta chain sequence together with its context. This sample is drawn from a study of blood T cell repertoires in COVID-19. Study summary: Spain, Italy and the United States supplied samples that represented acute and convalescent COVID-19. The analysed material was cDNA or gDNA that came from T cells, B-cell-depleted T cells, or PBMCs.

This CDR3 contains 15 residues. Germline V gene lookup returns CDR1 SGDLS and CDR2 YYNGEE. Deletions cut 2 bases from V and 1 base from J, with 9 bases between. Libraries were prepared by immunoSEQ multiplex PCR; TCRdb keeps only in-frame clonotypes and omits some of them. Altogether 81,000 or so clones are present, approximately 85% being singletons, with the ten largest covering 8.5% to 10%. Seattle participants joined during active infection and were tracked over time. The V call is TRBV9, the J call TRBJ2-2; possibly TRBD1 for D (6 bases). This sequence was found in a man in his forties or fifties with COVID-19, enrolled during active disease. Sequencing was carried out using peripheral blood. In DNA form, the CDR3 reads TGTGCCAGCAGCGTGGGACAAATGAACACCGGGGAGCTGTTTTTT. Its translation: CASSVGQMNTGELFF.